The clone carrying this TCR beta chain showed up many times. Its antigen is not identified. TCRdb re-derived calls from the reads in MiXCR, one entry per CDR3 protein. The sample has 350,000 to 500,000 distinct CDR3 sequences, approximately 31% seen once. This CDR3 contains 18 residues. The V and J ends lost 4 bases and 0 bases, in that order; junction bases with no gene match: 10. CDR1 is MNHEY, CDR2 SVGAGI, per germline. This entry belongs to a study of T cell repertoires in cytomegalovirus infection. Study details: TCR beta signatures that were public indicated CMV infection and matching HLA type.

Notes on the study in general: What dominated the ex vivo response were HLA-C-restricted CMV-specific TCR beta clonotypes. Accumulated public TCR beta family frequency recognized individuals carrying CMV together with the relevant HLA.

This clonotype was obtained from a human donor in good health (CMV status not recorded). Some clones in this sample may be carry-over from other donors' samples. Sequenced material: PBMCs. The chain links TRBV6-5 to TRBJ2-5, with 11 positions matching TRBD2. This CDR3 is CASSSLLASGGYQETQYF. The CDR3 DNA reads TGTGCCAGCAGTTCACTCCTCGCTAGCGGGGGGTACCAAGAGACCCAGTACTTC.